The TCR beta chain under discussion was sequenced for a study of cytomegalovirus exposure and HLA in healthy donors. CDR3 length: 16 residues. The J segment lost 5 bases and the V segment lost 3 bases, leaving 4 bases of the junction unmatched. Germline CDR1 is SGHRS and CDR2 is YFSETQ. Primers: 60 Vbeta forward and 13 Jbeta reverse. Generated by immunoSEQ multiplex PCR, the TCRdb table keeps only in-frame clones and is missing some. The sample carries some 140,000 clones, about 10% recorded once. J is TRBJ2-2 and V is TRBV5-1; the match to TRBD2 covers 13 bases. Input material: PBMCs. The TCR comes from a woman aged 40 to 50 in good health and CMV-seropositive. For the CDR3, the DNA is TGCGCCAGCAGCTCGGGACTAGCGGGAAGTACCGGGGAGCTGTTTTTT. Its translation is CASSSGLAGSTGELFF.